These T cell receptor beta chains were read from a single sample in a study of pediatric ulcerative colitis. Measured with immunoSEQ multiplex PCR; TCRdb has only the in-frame clones, and not every one. The repertoire has over 15,000 clones, roughly 74% of them found once; the top ten carry around 7%. Sequenced: gut tissue. Receptors were obtained from a boy aged 10-17 years with moderate ulcerative colitis. Both conserved end residues are part of each CDR3. D genes are given only for firm matches.

J gene: TRBJ2-1; CDR3 length: 14; V gene: TRBV30; D gene: -; CDR3 protein: CAWSSQREVYEQFF
J gene: TRBJ2-7; CDR3 length: 14; V gene: TRBV5-4; D gene: -; CDR3 protein: CASSSGPWSYEQYF
J gene: TRBJ1-2; CDR3 length: 15; V gene: TRBV7-9; D gene: -; CDR3 protein: CASSLGQGNNYGYTF
J gene: TRBJ1-1; CDR3 length: 13; V gene: TRBV4-3; D gene: -; CDR3 protein: CASSHSGRTEAFF
J gene: TRBJ1-5; CDR3 length: 14; V gene: TRBV27; D gene: -; CDR3 protein: CASSSSPPGQPQHF
J gene: TRBJ2-3; CDR3 length: 14; V gene: TRBV10-2; D gene: -; CDR3 protein: CASKLQGIADTQYF
J gene: TRBJ1-5; CDR3 length: 15; V gene: TRBV7-2; D gene: -; CDR3 protein: CASSHPGEINQPQHF
J gene: TRBJ2-5; CDR3 length: 14; V gene: TRBV2; D gene: -; CDR3 protein: CAIPKEGDQETQYF
J gene: TRBJ2-5; CDR3 length: 14; V gene: TRBV29-1; D gene: TRBD1; CDR3 protein: CSVPHRGELETQYF
J gene: TRBJ2-1; CDR3 length: 14; V gene: TRBV29-1; D gene: TRBD2; CDR3 protein: CSVYGTSGDNEQFF